The 21 T cell receptor beta chains below all came from one sample that was sequenced in a study of cytomegalovirus exposure and HLA in healthy donors. The PCR had 60 Vbeta and 13 Jbeta primers. Clones were read by immunoSEQ multiplex PCR, and TCRdb kept only the in-frame ones, dropping some. The sample includes 190,000 or so clones, 75% to 85% of them seen just once. Input material: PBMCs. The receptor set was obtained from a boy younger than 18 in good health and CMV-seronegative.

The chain links TRBV27 to TRBJ2-7; TRBD2 matches 9 bases. After removal of 3 bases from V and 2 bases from J, the junction contained 5 bases not matched to a gene. CDR1 MNHEY and CDR2 SMNVEV come from the germline V gene (reference sequence). The CDR3 covers 15 residues. The CDR3 spells CASSFMASGTYEQYF. CDR3 bases: TGTGCCAGCAGTTTCATGGCTAGCGGGACCTACGAGCAGTACTTC.

This clone showed up just once. This chain links TRBV6-1 with TRBJ1-2; tentative D call: TRBD1 (6 bases). The CDR3 totals 14 residues. Germline CDR1 is MNHNS and CDR2 is SASEGT. V was shortened by 2 bases and J by 3 bases, with 10 bases between the two germline ends. CDR3: CASSETGLDYGYTF. In DNA form, the CDR3 reads TGTGCCAGCAGTGAAACAGGGTTGGACTATGGCTACACCTTC.

J is TRBJ1-4 and V is TRBV27; 10 nucleotides agree with TRBD1. This CDR3 is 21 amino acids long. With V trimmed by 5 bases and J by 1 base, 19 bases remained unmatched. Germline V gene data show CDR1 as MNHEY and CDR2 as SMNVEV (reference sequence). CDR3 in DNA: TGTGCCAGCAGTATAAAAAGTCGGGACAGGGGAACCCTAGGAACTAATGAAAAACTGTTTTTT. Amino acids: CASSIKSRDRGTLGTNEKLFF.

The V call is TRBV13, the J call TRBJ2-6; 13 bases line up with TRBD2. Trimming at V came to 5 bases and at J to 2 bases, leaving 6 bases not matched to a gene. In germline, CDR1 is PRHDT, CDR2 FYEKMQ (reference sequence). The CDR3 runs to 18 residues. The CDR3 here is CASSPGLAGEAGANVLTF. CDR3 DNA: TGTGCCAGCAGCCCCGGACTAGCGGGAGAGGCTGGGGCCAACGTCCTGACTTTC.

The V gene is TRBV11-2, the J gene TRBJ1-2; the match to TRBD1 covers 7 bases. CDR3 size: 14 residues. CDR1 SGHAT and CDR2 FQNNGV come from the germline V gene. The ends lost 8 bases at V and 2 bases at J; junction bases unmatched: 8. The CDR3 loop is CASGALTGNYGYTF. CDR3 coding DNA: TGTGCCAGCGGCGCCCTGACAGGGAACTATGGCTACACCTTC.

The rearrangement uses TRBV7-8 and TRBJ2-1; 9 nucleotides match TRBD2. CDR1 is SGHVS, CDR2 FQNEAQ, per germline. The V segment lost 1 base and the J segment 10 bases; nucleotides outside the gene matches: 2. There are 13 residues in the CDR3. DNA for the CDR3: TGTGCCAGCAGCTTAGTGCTAGCGGGGGAGCAGTTCTTC. Translation gives CASSLVLAGEQFF.

This clone was seen a handful of times. The rearrangement uses TRBV4-1 and TRBJ2-3; D is unclear. Deletions cut 1 base from V and 6 bases from J, with 14 bases between. This CDR3 is built from 15 residues. The germline V gene has CDR1 MGHRA and CDR2 YSYEKL. Here the CDR3 DNA reads TGCGCCAGCAGCCAAGTCGATAGATTGCGGGATACGCAGTATTTT. As protein: CASSQVDRLRDTQYF.

The rearrangement uses TRBV11-3 and TRBJ2-2; unclear D gene. Germline V gene lookup returns CDR1 SGHNT and CDR2 YENEEA. CDR3 length: 17 amino acids. Trimming took 1 base from V and 5 from J, leaving 17 bases between them. CDR3 loop: CASSLAPGALATGELFF. The CDR3, as DNA: TGTGCCAGCAGCTTAGCCCCGGGTGCGTTGGCTACCGGGGAGCTGTTTTTT.

This chain's CDR3 is CASSLGGRDYGELFF. DNA of the CDR3: TGTGCCAGCAGCTTAGGCGGGAGGGACTACGGGGAGCTGTTTTTT. V usage is TRBV11-3 and J usage is TRBJ2-2, with 9 bases that match TRBD2. Germline CDR1 and CDR2: SGHNT and YENEEA. V gave up 1 base and J gave up 7 bases; unmatched junction bases: 4. This CDR3 is 15 amino acids long.

This chain joins TRBV27 and TRBJ1-2; 9 nucleotides match TRBD1. Germline values: CDR1 MNHEY, CDR2 SMNVEV (reference sequence). Unmatched junction bases numbered 17, after V lost 5 bases and J lost 7 bases. This CDR3 is 17 amino acids long. The CDR3 nucleotides are TGTGCCAGCAGTCCCCTTACCGGGACAGGGACTGGTGGTGGCTACACCTTC. It yields the protein CASSPLTGTGTGGGYTF.

This sequence joins TRBV30 and TRBJ2-5, with a tentative D call TRBD1 (5 bases). The J call is in doubt because the DNA end fits TRBJ2-7 better. CDR1 GTSNPN and CDR2 SVGIG come from the germline V gene (reference sequence). The CDR3 totals 13 residues. CDR3 sequence reads: CAWTRDSSYEQYF. Here the CDR3 DNA reads TGTGCCTGGACCCGAGACAGTTCCTACGAGCAGTACTTC.

The chain carries TRBV19 and TRBJ1-2; TRBD1 is a possible D gene (6 bases). Looked up from germline, CDR1 is LNHDA and CDR2 is SQIVND (reference sequence). V was pared by 6 bases and J by 4 bases, with 15 bases between. CDR3 size: 14 residues. In nucleotides, the CDR3 is TGTGCCAGTAGCTATACAGGGATCGTCTATGGCTACACCTTC. Its protein is CASSYTGIVYGYTF.

The chain recombines TRBV11-2 with TRBJ1-1; D is uncertain. CDR1 is SGHAT, CDR2 FQNNGV, per germline. V was clipped by 4 bases and J by 6 bases, with 12 bases between them. This CDR3 has 13 residues. CDR3 protein: CASSSVRRAEAFF. In DNA form, the CDR3 reads TGTGCCAGCAGCTCAGTCCGGCGGGCTGAAGCTTTCTTT.

The chain is built from TRBV19 and TRBJ1-1, with 10 nucleotides matching TRBD1. V was pared by 4 bases and J by 6 bases, with 5 bases of the junction left unmatched. The CDR3 spans 14 residues. Germline values: CDR1 LNHDA, CDR2 SQIVND (reference sequence). CDR3 loop: CASSTSGTGAEAFF. In DNA, the CDR3 is TGTGCCAGTAGTACCTCCGGGACAGGGGCTGAAGCTTTCTTT.

The chain is built from TRBV11-3 and TRBJ1-1; 12 bases line up with TRBD1. This CDR3 has 14 residues. V shed 7 bases, J shed 4 bases, and the junction held 4 bases outside the gene matches. Germline CDR1 is SGHNT and CDR2 is YENEEA. The CDR3 DNA is TGTGCCAGCACCCGGGACAGGGGGCCCACTGAAGCTTTCTTT. Translating it yields CASTRDRGPTEAFF.

The rearrangement links TRBV5-6 to TRBJ2-5; 7 bases match TRBD2. CDR3 length: 17 amino acids. Germline V gives CDR1 SGHDT, CDR2 YYEEEE. V lost 4 bases, J lost 5 bases, and 17 bases stayed unmatched. The CDR3 region is CASSPTVTLGRGETQYF. The CDR3 DNA reads TGTGCCAGCAGCCCCACAGTGACGTTGGGGCGGGGGGAGACCCAGTACTTC.

The chain links TRBV19 to TRBJ1-2; D might be TRBD1 (5 bases). CDR1 LNHDA and CDR2 SQIVND come from the germline V gene (reference sequence). The length of the CDR3 is 15 residues. With 7 bases removed from V and 4 bases from J, the gap between germline ends came to 19 bases. The CDR3 protein is CASTPGVGRGYGYTF. The CDR3 DNA reads TGTGCCAGTACCCCAGGTGTGGGGCGCGGCTATGGCTACACCTTC.

V usage is TRBV5-4 and J usage is TRBJ1-1; D gene ambiguous. Germline loops: CDR1 SGHNT, CDR2 YYREEE (reference sequence). The V end lost 1 base, the J end lost 1 base, and 5 bases lay between the germline ends. CDR3 size: 13 residues. The CDR3 loop reads CASSLSSNTEAFF. Here the CDR3 DNA reads TGTGCCAGCAGCTTGTCATCGAACACTGAAGCTTTCTTT.

The chain links TRBV5-4 to TRBJ2-5, with 9 positions matching TRBD1. This CDR3 comprises 15 residues. Unmatched junction bases numbered 13, after V lost 9 bases and J lost 4 bases. CDR1 is SGHNT and CDR2 is YYREEE in the germline V gene (reference sequence). The DNA for the CDR3 is TGTGCCACTACCCCCACACAGGGGGCTAGAGAGACCCAGTACTTC. It specifies CATTPTQGARETQYF.

This chain connects TRBV11-2 to TRBJ1-4; possibly TRBD1 for D (6 bases). The CDR3 length is 15 residues. The V gene's germline CDR1 is SGHAT and CDR2 FQNNGV. Trimming took off 2 bases at V and 3 bases at J, with 10 bases between the two ends. The DNA of the CDR3 is TGTGCCAGCAGCTTATTACAGGGCTCTAATGAAAAACTGTTTTTT. This codes for CASSLLQGSNEKLFF.

This clone was seen only a few times. J is TRBJ2-1 and V is TRBV2; a weak D match, TRBD2 (5 bases). Trimming took 6 bases from V and 7 from J, leaving 19 bases between them. This CDR3 comprises 15 residues. Germline V gives CDR1 SNHLY, CDR2 FYNNEI. The CDR3 reads CASSGVRAAGNEQFF. CDR3 bases: TGTGCCAGCAGCGGGGTCCGGGCCGCCGGGAATGAGCAGTTCTTC. The full variable domain, in which reference TRBV2 and TRBJ2-1 provide the parts outside the CDR3, is EPEVTQTPSHQVTQMGQEVILRCVPISNHLYFYWYRQILGQKVEFLVSFYNNEISEKSEIFDDQFSVERPDGSNFTLKIRSTKLEDSAMYFCASSGVRAAGNEQFFGPGTRLTVL.